This T cell receptor (beta chain) was sequenced for a study of T cells in Graves' hyperthyroidism and ophthalmopathy. Study-wide results and caveats: Ophthalmopathy stood apart from stable hyperthyroidism in a 13 V-J model.

TCR beta CDR3 region amplification was performed from RNA transcripts. The HTBI primer set drove a first-round RT-PCR of the TCR CDR3. One entry per CDR3 protein results from TCRdb running MiXCR on the multiplex PCR reads. The table shows roughly 700,000 distinct CDR3 sequences, with roughly 17% occurring only once. This clonotype was seen repeatedly, ten times or more. Its antigen is unidentified. From roughly 9.2 ml of fresh peripheral blood, PBMCs were isolated. The TCR sequence derives from a man aged 50-59 years with Graves' hyperthyroidism. The sample consisted of blood.

In DNA form, the CDR3 reads TGCAGTGCTAGCCTCAGCAGACAGCCACAAGAGACCCAGTACTTC. As protein: CSASLSRQPQETQYF. This chain uses TRBV20-1 with TRBJ2-5, with D tentatively TRBD1 (5 bases). The germline V gene has CDR1 DFQATT and CDR2 SNEGSKA (reference sequence). V was shortened by 3 bases and J by 2 bases, with 16 bases between the two germline ends. CDR3 length: 15 residues.